This paragraph reports one TCR beta chain. What it binds is not known. The germline V gene has CDR1 ENHRY and CDR2 SYGVKD. CDR3 length: 14 residues. V lost 5 bases, J lost 8 bases, and 7 bases stayed unmatched. This record belongs to a study of cytomegalovirus exposure and HLA in healthy donors. Notes on the study in general: The analysis excluded some indistinguishable V segments, including TRBV6-2 and TRBV6-3. In vitro assays verified that three CMV-associated chains recognized CMV antigens specifically. In an earlier analysis, most TCR beta V segments were productive about 87% or about 30% of the time. A later analysis, which compared TCR beta chains of equal frequency, found the HLA-associated ones more clonally expanded.

A multiplex PCR was run with 60 Vbeta primers and 13 Jbeta primers. Libraries were prepared by immunoSEQ multiplex PCR; TCRdb keeps only in-frame clonotypes and omits some of them. The table records tens of thousands of clones, nearly 70% of them present only once. J is TRBJ2-1 and V is TRBV10-3; 9 bases align to TRBD2. The receptor comes from a woman aged 45-59 years in good health and CMV-seropositive. What was sequenced was PBMCs. CDR3 DNA: TGTGCCATCAGTCCGGGACTAGCAATGGATGAGCAGTTCTTC. Amino acid sequence: CAISPGLAMDEQFF.